This record concerns one T cell receptor (beta chain) sequence. Its specificity is not known. This specimen belongs to a study of shared clonotypes between healthy human individuals. Study-wide context: CD8 memory received one plate per donor, CD8 naive two, CD4 memory three and CD4 naive three. Whole-study findings and limits: Some naive CD4 clonotypes, 4% to 6%, turned up in common across a few donors.

The deep-level immunoSEQ assay was used. Some clones are missing from TCRdb's copy, which holds only in-frame ones; the method was immunoSEQ multiplex PCR. The table records 1,400,000 or so clones, approximately 98.5% of them present only once. CD45RA-negative memory and CD45RA+ naive subsets were split from the CD4+ cells. Germline V CDR1 and CDR2: MNHNY, SVGAGI (reference sequence). Trimming took 2 bases from V and 6 from J, leaving 10 bases between them. The CDR3 spans 13 residues. The TCR originated in a man in his thirties or forties in good health. The chain carries TRBV6-6 and TRBJ1-2; a weak D match, TRBD1 (5 bases). The sequenced material came from naive CD4+ T cells sorted from blood. Documented subset: CD45RA+ positively selected. CDR3 amino acids: CASSYGGANGYTF. The CDR3 bases are TGTGCCAGCAGTTACGGAGGGGCGAATGGCTACACCTTC.